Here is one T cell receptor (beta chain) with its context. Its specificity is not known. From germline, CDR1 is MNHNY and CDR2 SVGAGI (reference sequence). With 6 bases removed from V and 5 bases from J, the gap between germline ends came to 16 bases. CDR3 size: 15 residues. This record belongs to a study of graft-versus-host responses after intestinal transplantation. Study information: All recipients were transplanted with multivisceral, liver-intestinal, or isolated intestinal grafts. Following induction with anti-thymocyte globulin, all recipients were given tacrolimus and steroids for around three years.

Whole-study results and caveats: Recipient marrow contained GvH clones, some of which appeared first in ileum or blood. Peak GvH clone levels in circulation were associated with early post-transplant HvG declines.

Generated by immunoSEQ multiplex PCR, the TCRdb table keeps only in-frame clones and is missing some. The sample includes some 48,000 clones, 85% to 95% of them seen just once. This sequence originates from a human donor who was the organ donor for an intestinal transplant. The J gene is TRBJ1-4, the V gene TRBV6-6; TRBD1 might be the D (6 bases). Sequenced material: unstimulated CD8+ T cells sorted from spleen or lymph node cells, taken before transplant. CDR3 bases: TGTGCCAGCAGAGAGTCGGGGGGCGTGAATGAAAAACTGTTTTTT. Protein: CASRESGGVNEKLFF.